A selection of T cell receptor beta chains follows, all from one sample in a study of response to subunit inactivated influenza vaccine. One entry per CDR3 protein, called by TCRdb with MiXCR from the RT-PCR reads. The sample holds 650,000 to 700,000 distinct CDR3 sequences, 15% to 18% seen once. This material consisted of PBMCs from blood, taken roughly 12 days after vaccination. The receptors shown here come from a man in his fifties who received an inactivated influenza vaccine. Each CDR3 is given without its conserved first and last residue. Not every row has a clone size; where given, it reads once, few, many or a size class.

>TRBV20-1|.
SARLTGSTDTQY
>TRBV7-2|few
ASSLVSDPKNIQY
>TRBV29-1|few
SVEVSSSYGYT
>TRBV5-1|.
ASTVGSDWADTQY
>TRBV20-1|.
SARLLGLAGGKVE
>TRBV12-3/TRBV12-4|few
ASSFRQGGYGYT
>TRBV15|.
ATSRDLGQGGYNEQF
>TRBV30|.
AADRGGYEQY
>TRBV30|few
AWGQSSNQPQH
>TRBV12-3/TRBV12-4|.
ASSLRGQTNYGYT
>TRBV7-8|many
ASSSSAGGVGSLRSYNEQF
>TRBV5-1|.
ASSLGPQPDTQY
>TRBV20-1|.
SARSRQDKETQY
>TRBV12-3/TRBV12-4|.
ASRGLAGFTDTQY
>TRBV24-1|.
ATSATGEQY
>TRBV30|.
AWRILAGSYEQY
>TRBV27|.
ASSTRQGGSYEQY
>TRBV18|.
ASSPARGGSNEQF
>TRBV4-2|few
ASSQGSSGSLSGELF
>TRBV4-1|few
ASSQMTGGRSYNEQF
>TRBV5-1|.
ASSLARGLTSGSTDTQY
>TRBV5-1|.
ASSLTGAWRETQY
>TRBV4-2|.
ASSPPSGTSSDTQY
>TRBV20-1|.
SAIGGGSYNEQF
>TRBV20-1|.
SAPRRWEGLTDTQY
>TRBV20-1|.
SARRDRGHEQY
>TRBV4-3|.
ASSQEISSGFYEQY
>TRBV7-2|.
ASSLDIQGNRPQPQH
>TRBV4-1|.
ASSQEDSRDRGWDTQY
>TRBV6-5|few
ASSYSRELGGELF
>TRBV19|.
ARSRKGQGLTSIGETQY
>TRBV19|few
ASSINGQGFAEAF
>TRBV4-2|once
ASSQVGRVDDGYT
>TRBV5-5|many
ASRNQETQY
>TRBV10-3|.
ATSGFSRNTIY
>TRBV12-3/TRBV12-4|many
ASRRGSLPDTQY
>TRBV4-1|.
ASSLDSNSGNTIY
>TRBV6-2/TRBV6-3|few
ASRRRWDGYSGANVLT
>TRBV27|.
ASSLGTRGSGELF
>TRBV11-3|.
ASSLNMAETQY
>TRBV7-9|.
ASSSDRGRAT
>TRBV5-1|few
ASFQLAGVPYNEQF
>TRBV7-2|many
ASSLSSGNYNEQF
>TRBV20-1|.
SASSLGGHSRNEQF
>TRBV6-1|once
ASRKGRMNTEAF
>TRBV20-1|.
SALRGTSGGDTQY
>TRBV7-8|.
ASSGGRSGVETQY
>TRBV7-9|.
ASSLARDNYGYT
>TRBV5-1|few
ASSTGTVQYQETQY